This is a list of T cell receptor beta chains from one sample in a study of human T cells and chemical hapten exposure. Using its own MiXCR run on the RACE reads, TCRdb lists one record per CDR3 protein. This repertoire shows fewer than 80,000 distinct CDR3 sequences, about a tenth found once; its top ten account for around 6.8%. The source material was whole blood, sampled in connection with sensitization to the hapten diphenylcyclopropenone (DPC). The receptors were gathered from a woman aged 45-59 years with alopecia areata. Some clones in this sample may be carry-over from other donors' samples. The CDR3 runs from the conserved cysteine through the conserved F or W. Fields, in order: J gene, D gene, clone size, V gene, CDR3 DNA, CDR3 protein. The D gene is left open where the match is weak. Size values are once, few and many counts, or a class for expanded clones, and some rows have none.

j_call: TRBJ2-3; d_call: TRBD2; clone_size: many; v_call: TRBV28; cdr3_nt: TGTGCCAGCAGTGGGGGACTAGCGGGAGGACTCACAGATACGCAGTATTTT; cdr3_aa: CASSGGLAGGLTDTQYF
j_call: TRBJ2-7; d_call: TRBD2; clone_size: few; v_call: TRBV19; cdr3_nt: TGTGCCAGTAGTCCTACTAGCGGTACAAACTACGAGCAGTACTTC; cdr3_aa: CASSPTSGTNYEQYF
j_call: TRBJ2-1; d_call: TRBD1; clone_size: many; v_call: TRBV6-5; cdr3_nt: TGTGCCAGCAGTTTTCACAGGGGTGATGAGCAGTTCTTC; cdr3_aa: CASSFHRGDEQFF
j_call: TRBJ2-1; d_call: -; clone_size: many; v_call: TRBV10-3; cdr3_nt: TGTGCCATCAGACGAGGGACGGGCGGCTACAATGAGCAGTTCTTC; cdr3_aa: CAIRRGTGGYNEQFF
j_call: TRBJ1-1; d_call: -; clone_size: -; v_call: TRBV6-1; cdr3_nt: TGTGCCAGCAGTGAAGGGAGAAGGCCGGGGCTGGTAACTGAAGCTTTCTTT; cdr3_aa: CASSEGRRPGLVTEAFF
j_call: TRBJ2-7; d_call: TRBD2; clone_size: many; v_call: TRBV5-4; cdr3_nt: TGTGCCAGCAGCTTGGCTAGCGGGGCCGGAACCTACGAGCAGTACTTC; cdr3_aa: CASSLASGAGTYEQYF
j_call: TRBJ2-3; d_call: TRBD1; clone_size: -; v_call: TRBV29-1; cdr3_nt: TGCAGCGCGACAGGGGATACGCAGTATTTT; cdr3_aa: CSATGDTQYF
j_call: TRBJ2-1; d_call: TRBD2; clone_size: -; v_call: TRBV3-1; cdr3_nt: TGTGCCAGCAGCCAGATTAGCGGGAGTAATGAGCAGTTCTTC; cdr3_aa: CASSQISGSNEQFF
j_call: TRBJ2-1; d_call: TRBD2; clone_size: few; v_call: TRBV11-3; cdr3_nt: TGTGCCAGCAGCTTAGGGACTAGTTTTGATGAGCAGTTCTTC; cdr3_aa: CASSLGTSFDEQFF
j_call: TRBJ2-7; d_call: -; clone_size: -; v_call: TRBV27; cdr3_nt: TGTGCCAGCAGTTTAGGCAGCCCCTACGAGCAGTACTTC; cdr3_aa: CASSLGSPYEQYF
j_call: TRBJ2-7; d_call: -; clone_size: many; v_call: TRBV29-1; cdr3_nt: TGCAGCGTTGAAGGGGACCGATCCTACGAGCAGTACTTC; cdr3_aa: CSVEGDRSYEQYF
j_call: TRBJ2-3; d_call: TRBD2; clone_size: many; v_call: TRBV10-1; cdr3_nt: TGCGCCAGCAGTGACTTTACTAGCGGTCCCACAGATACGCAGTATTTT; cdr3_aa: CASSDFTSGPTDTQYF
j_call: TRBJ2-3; d_call: TRBD2; clone_size: few; v_call: TRBV28; cdr3_nt: TGTGCCAGTAGCACCAGCGGGGGAACAGATACGCAGTATTTT; cdr3_aa: CASSTSGGTDTQYF
j_call: TRBJ2-3; d_call: TRBD1; clone_size: -; v_call: TRBV19; cdr3_nt: TGTGCCAGTAGTTACCAACAGGGGCCCGGCACAGATACGCAGTATTTT; cdr3_aa: CASSYQQGPGTDTQYF
j_call: TRBJ2-5; d_call: TRBD2; clone_size: few; v_call: TRBV5-1; cdr3_nt: TGCGCCAGCAACGTGACTAGCGGGTTTGAGACCCAGTACTTC; cdr3_aa: CASNVTSGFETQYF
j_call: TRBJ2-5; d_call: -; clone_size: -; v_call: TRBV20-1; cdr3_nt: TGCAGTGTCTCGCCCAGCCAAGAGACCCAGTACTTC; cdr3_aa: CSVSPSQETQYF